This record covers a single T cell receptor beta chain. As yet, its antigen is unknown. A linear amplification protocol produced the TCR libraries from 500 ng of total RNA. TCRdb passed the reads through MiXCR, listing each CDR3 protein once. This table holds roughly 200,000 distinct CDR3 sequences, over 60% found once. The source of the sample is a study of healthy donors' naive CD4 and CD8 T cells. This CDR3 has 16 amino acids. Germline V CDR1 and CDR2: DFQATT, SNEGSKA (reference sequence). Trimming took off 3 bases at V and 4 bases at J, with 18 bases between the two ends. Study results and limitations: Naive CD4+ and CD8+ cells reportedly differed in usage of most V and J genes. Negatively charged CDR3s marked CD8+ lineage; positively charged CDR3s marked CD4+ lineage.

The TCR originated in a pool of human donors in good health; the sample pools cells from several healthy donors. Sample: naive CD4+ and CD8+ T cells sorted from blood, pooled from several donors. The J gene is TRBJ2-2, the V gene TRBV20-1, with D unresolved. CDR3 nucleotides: TGCAGTGCTAGTTATGGGTTCGGCAGAAGCACCGGGGAGCTGTTTTTT. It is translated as CSASYGFGRSTGELFF.